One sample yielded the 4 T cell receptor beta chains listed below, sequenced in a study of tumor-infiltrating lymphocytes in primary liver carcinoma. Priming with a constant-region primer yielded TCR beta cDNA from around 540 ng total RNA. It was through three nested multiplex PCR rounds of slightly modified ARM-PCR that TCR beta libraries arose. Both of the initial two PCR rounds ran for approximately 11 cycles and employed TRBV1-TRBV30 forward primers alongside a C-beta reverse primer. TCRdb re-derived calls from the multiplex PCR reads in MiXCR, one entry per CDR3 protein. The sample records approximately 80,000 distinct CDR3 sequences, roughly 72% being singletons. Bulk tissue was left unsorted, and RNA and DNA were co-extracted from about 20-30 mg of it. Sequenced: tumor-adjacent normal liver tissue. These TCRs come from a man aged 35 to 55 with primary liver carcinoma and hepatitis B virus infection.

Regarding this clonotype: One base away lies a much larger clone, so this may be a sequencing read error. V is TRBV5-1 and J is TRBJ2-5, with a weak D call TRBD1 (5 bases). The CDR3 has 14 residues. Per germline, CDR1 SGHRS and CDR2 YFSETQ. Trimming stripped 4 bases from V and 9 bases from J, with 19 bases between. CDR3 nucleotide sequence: TGCGCCAGCAGCGATGGTCAGGGTCTGGAGTCCCAGTACTTC. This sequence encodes CASSDGQGLESQYF.

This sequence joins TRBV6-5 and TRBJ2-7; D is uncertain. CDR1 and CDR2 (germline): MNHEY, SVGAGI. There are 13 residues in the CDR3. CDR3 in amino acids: CASPGSVYYEQYF. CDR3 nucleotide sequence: TGTGCTAGCCCTGGGTCGGTGTACTACGAGCAGTACTTC.

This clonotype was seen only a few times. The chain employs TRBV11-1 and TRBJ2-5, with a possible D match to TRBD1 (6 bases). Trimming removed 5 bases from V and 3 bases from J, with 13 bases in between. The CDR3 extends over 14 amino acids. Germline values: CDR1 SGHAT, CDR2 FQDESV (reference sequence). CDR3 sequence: CASSTQQGKETQYF. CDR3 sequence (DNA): TGTGCCAGCAGCACCCAGCAGGGGAAAGAGACCCAGTACTTC. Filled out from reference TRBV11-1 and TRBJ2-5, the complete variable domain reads EAEVAQSPRYKITEKSQAVAFWCDPISGHATLYWYRQILGQGPELLVQFQDESVVDDSQLPKDRFSAERLKGVDSTLKIQPAELGDSAMYLCASSTQQGKETQYFGPGTRLLVL.

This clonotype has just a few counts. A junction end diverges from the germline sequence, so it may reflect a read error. CDR3 sequence (DNA): TGCAGTGTTGAATATCCAGGAGGGAGCTCCTACGAGCAGTACTTC. Translated: CSVEYPGGSSYEQYF. V is TRBV29-1 and J is TRBJ2-7, with D possibly being TRBD2 (6 bases). Germline loops: CDR1 SQVTM, CDR2 ANQGSEA. This CDR3 has 15 amino acids.